The source of this T cell receptor (beta chain) is a study of T cell responses to AZD1222 COVID-19 vaccine. Germline loops: CDR1 SGHRS, CDR2 YFSETQ. The trim removed 4 bases at V and 8 bases at J, leaving 7 bases unmatched. CDR3 length equals 14 residues. Clones were sequenced by immunoSEQ multiplex PCR, and TCRdb holds only the in-frame ones, with some missing. The table records fewer than 150,000 clones, around 93% of them present only once. Regarding the study as a whole: Among the donors, most were white British and more were female, and clonal diversity was possibly underestimated. Unmutated variant regions are reportedly targeted by nearly half of spike-specific TCRs.

As to this clone: Its target is not known.

The chain has TRBV5-1 and TRBJ2-1; 9 nucleotides align to TRBD1. This TCR derives from an adult who received the AZD1222 COVID-19 vaccine. Sequenced here: peripheral blood, sampled 28 days after the second AZD1222 dose. The CDR3 region is CASSPGTGRDEQFF. The CDR3 DNA reads TGCGCCAGCAGCCCGGGGACAGGGCGGGATGAGCAGTTCTTC.